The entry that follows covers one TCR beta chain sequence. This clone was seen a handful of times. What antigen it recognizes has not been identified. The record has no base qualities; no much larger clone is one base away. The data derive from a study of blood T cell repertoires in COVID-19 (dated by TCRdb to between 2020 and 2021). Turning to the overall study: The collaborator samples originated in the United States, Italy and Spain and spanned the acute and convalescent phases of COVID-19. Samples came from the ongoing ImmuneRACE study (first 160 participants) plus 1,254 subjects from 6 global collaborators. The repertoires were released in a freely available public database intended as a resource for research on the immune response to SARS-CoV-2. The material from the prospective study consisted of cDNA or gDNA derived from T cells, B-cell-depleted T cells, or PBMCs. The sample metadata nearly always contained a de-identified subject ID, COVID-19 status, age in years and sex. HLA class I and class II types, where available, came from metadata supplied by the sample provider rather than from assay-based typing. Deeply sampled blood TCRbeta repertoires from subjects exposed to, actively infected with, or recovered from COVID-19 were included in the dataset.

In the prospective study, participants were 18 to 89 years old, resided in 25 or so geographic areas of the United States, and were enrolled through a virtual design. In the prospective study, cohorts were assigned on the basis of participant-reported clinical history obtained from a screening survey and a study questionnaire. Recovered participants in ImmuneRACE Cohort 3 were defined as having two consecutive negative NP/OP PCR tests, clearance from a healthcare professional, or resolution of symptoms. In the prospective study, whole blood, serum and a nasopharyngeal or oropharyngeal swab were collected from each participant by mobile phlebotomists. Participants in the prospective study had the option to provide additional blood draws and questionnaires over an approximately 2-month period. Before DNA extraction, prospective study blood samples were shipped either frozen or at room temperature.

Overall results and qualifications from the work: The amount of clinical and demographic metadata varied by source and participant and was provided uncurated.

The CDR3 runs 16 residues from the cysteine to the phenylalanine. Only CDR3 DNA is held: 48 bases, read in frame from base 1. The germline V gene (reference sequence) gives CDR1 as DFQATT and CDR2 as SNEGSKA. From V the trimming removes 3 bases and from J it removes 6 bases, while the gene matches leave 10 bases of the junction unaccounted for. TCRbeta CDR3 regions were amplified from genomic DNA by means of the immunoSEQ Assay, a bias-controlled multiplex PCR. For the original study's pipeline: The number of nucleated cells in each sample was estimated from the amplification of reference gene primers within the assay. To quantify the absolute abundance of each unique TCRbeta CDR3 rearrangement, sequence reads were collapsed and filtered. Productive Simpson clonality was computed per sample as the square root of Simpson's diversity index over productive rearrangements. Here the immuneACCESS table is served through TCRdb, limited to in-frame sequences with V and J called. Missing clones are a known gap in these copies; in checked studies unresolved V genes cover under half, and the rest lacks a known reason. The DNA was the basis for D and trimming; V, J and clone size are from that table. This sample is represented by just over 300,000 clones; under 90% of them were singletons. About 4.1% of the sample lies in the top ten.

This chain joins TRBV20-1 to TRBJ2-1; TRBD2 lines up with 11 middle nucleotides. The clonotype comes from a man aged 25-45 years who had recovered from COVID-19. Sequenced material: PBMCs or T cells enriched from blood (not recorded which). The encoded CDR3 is CSASLPSGRSGNEQFF. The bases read TGCAGTGCTAGTCTCCCTAGCGGGAGGTCTGGCAATGAGCAGTTCTTC.